This T cell receptor (beta chain) was found in a study of cytomegalovirus exposure and HLA in healthy donors. Study overall: The Caucasian-associated ancestry cluster contained about 80% of the approximately 400 genotyped donors.

Whole-study findings and limits: Accurate predictions that matched the HLA-A and HLA-B alleles of most subjects were reportedly made from TCR beta sequences. Investigators reported approximately 170 TCR beta chains as tied to cytomegalovirus.

PCR involved 60 Vbeta and 13 Jbeta primers. Some clones are missing from TCRdb's copy, which holds only in-frame ones; the method was immunoSEQ multiplex PCR. The sample holds about 130,000 clones, over 80% seen once. CDR3 length: 14 residues. CDR1 and CDR2 from the germline V gene are SGHVS and FQNEAQ. V was clipped by 7 bases and J by 6 bases, with 16 bases between them. Note on this clone: Its target is unknown.

This rearrangement joins TRBV7-8 to TRBJ2-1, with TRBD1 as a possible D gene (5 bases). The sequenced sample consisted of PBMCs. The receptor was isolated from a man aged 18 to 29 in good health and CMV-seropositive. CDR3: CASKGRVLSNEQFF. CDR3 bases: TGTGCCAGCAAGGGGCGAGTCCTATCCAATGAGCAGTTCTTC.